The T cell receptor (beta chain) described here comes from a study of shared clonotypes between healthy human individuals. As concerns this clone: Its antigen is as yet unknown.

The CDR3 is 19 residues long. CDR1 is WNHNN and CDR2 is SYGVQD in the germline V gene (reference sequence). V lost 4 bases and J lost 0; bases outside the gene matches: 12. Positive CCR7 selection of CD45RO-negative cells yielded the naive CD8 cells, and terminally differentiated effector memory CD45RA+ cells were excluded. Splitting of each subset's genomic DNA was done evenly across several immunoSEQ plates. Per the original data handling: For the immunoSEQ data, sequences were junction-only without quality scores, so filtering differed. The assay was immunoSEQ multiplex PCR, and TCRdb's table has in-frame clones only and misses some. Clone size and V and J calls were adopted from that table, with D and trimming inferred from the DNA. The sample records some 1,900,000 clones, about 95% being singletons. Findings of the study overall: All-four-donor shared clonotypes had higher generation probabilities than non-shared clonotypes did.

The chain is built from TRBV10-1 and TRBJ2-5, with 12 bases matching TRBD2. The sample comprised naive CD8+ T cells sorted from blood. The source is a man younger than 35 in good health. The CDR3 spells CASSGGWGLAGMYQETQYF. CDR3 sequence (DNA): TGCGCCAGCAGTGGGGGGTGGGGACTAGCGGGCATGTACCAAGAGACCCAGTACTTC.